Listed below are T cell receptor beta chains from one sample, sequenced in a study of spatial heterogeneity in lung cancer. TCRdb redid the calling of the 5' RACE reads with MiXCR, one entry per CDR3 protein. The sample carries 50,000 to 55,000 distinct CDR3 sequences, more than 6.5% recorded once. This specimen was PBMCs, taken at surgery. These receptors came from a female donor with early-stage non-small cell lung cancer. Each CDR3 is given with its conserved first and last residue. A D gene is named only where the DNA matches it firmly. For some rows the clone size is stated as once, few or many, or as a class when expanded; others skip it.

TRBV11-1	TRBJ1-5	few	.	CASSQDSHQPQHF	TGTGCCAGCAGCCAGGACAGCCATCAGCCCCAGCATTTT
TRBV4-2	TRBJ2-1	.	.	CASSEGLNAGNNEQFF	TGTGCCAGCAGCGAGGGCCTTAATGCGGGGAACAATGAGCAGTTCTTC
TRBV5-1	TRBJ2-7	many	TRBD1	CASSLVGTGPGSEQYF	TGCGCCAGCAGCTTGGTTGGGACAGGACCAGGCTCCGAGCAGTACTTC
TRBV6-6	TRBJ1-4	.	.	CASSPPRRAGDEKLLF	TGTGCCAGCAGTCCCCCCCGGCGAGCGGGGGATGAAAAACTGTTATTT
TRBV28	TRBJ2-7	many	.	CASSLEDTAYF	TGTGCCAGCAGTTTGGAAGACACTGCGTACTTC
TRBV3-1	TRBJ1-6	many	.	CASRQSSYNSPLHF	TGTGCCAGCCGGCAGAGCTCCTATAATTCACCCCTCCACTTT
TRBV9	TRBJ2-3	many	.	CASSVDLTTDTQYF	TGTGCCAGCAGCGTAGATCTCACCACAGATACGCAGTATTTT
TRBV6-5	TRBJ2-3	many	.	CATGLNTQYF	TGTGCGACTGGCTTAAATACGCAGTATTTT
TRBV29-1	TRBJ2-1	many	TRBD1	CSVAPGPGQGAFEQFF	TGCAGCGTTGCCCCTGGGCCGGGACAGGGGGCATTTGAGCAGTTCTTC
TRBV5-1	TRBJ2-7	many	.	CASSLDGPGQTEQYF	TGCGCCAGCAGCTTGGACGGTCCGGGGCAGACGGAGCAGTACTTC
TRBV4-3	TRBJ2-1	many	.	CASSQPPWF	TGCGCCAGCAGCCAACCCCCGTGGTTC
TRBV12-3/TRBV12-4	TRBJ2-3	.	.	CASEGGRDTQYF	TGTGCCAGCGAGGGGGGGCGGGATACGCAGTATTTT
TRBV20-1	TRBJ1-1	many	.	CSAPGQVEAFF	TGCAGTGCCCCCGGGCAGGTTGAAGCTTTCTTT
TRBV5-1	TRBJ2-7	.	.	CASSLSNYRDSEQYF	TGCGCCAGCAGCTTGAGCAATTACAGGGATAGCGAGCAGTACTTC
TRBV9	TRBJ2-1	many	.	CASSVVGGSSYNEQFF	TGTGCCAGCAGCGTAGTTGGTGGGAGCTCCTACAATGAGCAGTTCTTC
TRBV7-8	TRBJ2-1	many	TRBD2	CASSSWTSPNEQFF	TGTGCCAGCAGCTCATGGACTAGCCCCAATGAGCAGTTCTTC
TRBV10-3	TRBJ2-3	many	.	CAIRKGVGTDTQYF	TGTGCCATCAGAAAAGGGGTCGGCACAGATACGCAGTATTTT
TRBV5-5	TRBJ2-3	.	.	CASGLGGSADTQYF	TGTGCCAGCGGCCTGGGCGGTAGCGCAGATACGCAGTATTTT
TRBV18	TRBJ1-6	many	.	CASSRQNYNSPLHF	TGTGCCAGCTCACGGCAGAATTATAATTCACCCCTCCACTTT
TRBV7-8	TRBJ2-7	few	.	CASSSHQEAQYEQYF	TGTGCCAGCAGCTCCCATCAAGAAGCCCAGTACGAGCAGTACTTC